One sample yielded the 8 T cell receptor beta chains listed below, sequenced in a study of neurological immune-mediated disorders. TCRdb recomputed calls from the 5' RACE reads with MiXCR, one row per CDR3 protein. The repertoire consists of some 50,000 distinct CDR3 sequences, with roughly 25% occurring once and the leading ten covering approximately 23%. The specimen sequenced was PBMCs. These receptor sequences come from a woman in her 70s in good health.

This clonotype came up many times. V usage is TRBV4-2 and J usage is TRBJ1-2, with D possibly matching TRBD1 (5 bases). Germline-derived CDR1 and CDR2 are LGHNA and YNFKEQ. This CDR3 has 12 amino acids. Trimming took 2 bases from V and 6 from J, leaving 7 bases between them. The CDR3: CASSQNRNGYTF. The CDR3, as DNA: TGTGCCAGCAGCCAAAACAGGAATGGCTACACCTTC.

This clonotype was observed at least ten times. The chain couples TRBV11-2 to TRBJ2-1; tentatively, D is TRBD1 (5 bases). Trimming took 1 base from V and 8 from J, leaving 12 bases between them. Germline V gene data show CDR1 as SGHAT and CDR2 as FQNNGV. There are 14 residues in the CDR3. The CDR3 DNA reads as TGTGCCAGCAGCTTAGGTAGGGGCCACCATGAGCAGTTCTTC. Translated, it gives CASSLGRGHHEQFF.

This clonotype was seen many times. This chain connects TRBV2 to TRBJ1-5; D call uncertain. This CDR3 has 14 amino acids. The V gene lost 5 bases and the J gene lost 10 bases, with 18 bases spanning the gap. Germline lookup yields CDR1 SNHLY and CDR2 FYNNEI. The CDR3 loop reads CASSMTDSDGPQHF. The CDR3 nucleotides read TGTGCCAGCAGTATGACGGACTCGGATGGACCCCAGCATTTT. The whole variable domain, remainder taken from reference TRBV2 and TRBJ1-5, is EPEVTQTPSHQVTQMGQEVILRCVPISNHLYFYWYRQILGQKVEFLVSFYNNEISEKSEIFDDQFSVERPDGSNFTLKIRSTKLEDSAMYFCASSMTDSDGPQHFGDGTRLSIL.

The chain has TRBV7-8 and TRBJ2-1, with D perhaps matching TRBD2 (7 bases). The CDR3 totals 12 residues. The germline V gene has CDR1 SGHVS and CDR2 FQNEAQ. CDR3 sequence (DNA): TGTGCTGGGGGGCTAGCGGTCGATGAGCAGTTCTTC. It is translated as CAGGLAVDEQFF.

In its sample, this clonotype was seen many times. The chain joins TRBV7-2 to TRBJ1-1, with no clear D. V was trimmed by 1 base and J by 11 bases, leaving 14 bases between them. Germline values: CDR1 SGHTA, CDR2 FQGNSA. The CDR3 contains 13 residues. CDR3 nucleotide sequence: TGTGCCAGCAGCTTAGGGGCCAGCTCCCTGGCTTTCTTT. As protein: CASSLGASSLAFF.

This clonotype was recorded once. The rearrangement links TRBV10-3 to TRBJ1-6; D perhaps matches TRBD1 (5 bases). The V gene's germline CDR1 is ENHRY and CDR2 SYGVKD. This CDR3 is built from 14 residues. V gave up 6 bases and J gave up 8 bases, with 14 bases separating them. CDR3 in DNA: TGTGCCATCAGGAACCAGGGAGGCGATTCACCCCTCCACTTT. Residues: CAIRNQGGDSPLHF.

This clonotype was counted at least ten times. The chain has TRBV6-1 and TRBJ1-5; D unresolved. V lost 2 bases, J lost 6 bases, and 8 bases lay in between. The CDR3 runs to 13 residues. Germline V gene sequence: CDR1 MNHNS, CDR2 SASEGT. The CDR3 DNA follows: TGTGCCAGCAGTGAATCGAGAGCTCAGCCCCAGCATTTT. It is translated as CASSESRAQPQHF.

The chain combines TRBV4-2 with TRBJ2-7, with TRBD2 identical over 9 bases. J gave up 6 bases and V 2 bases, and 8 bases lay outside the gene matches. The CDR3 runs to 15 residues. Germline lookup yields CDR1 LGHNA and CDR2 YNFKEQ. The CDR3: CASSQRGREGREQYF. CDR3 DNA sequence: TGTGCCAGCAGCCAAAGGGGGCGGGAGGGCCGCGAGCAGTACTTC.